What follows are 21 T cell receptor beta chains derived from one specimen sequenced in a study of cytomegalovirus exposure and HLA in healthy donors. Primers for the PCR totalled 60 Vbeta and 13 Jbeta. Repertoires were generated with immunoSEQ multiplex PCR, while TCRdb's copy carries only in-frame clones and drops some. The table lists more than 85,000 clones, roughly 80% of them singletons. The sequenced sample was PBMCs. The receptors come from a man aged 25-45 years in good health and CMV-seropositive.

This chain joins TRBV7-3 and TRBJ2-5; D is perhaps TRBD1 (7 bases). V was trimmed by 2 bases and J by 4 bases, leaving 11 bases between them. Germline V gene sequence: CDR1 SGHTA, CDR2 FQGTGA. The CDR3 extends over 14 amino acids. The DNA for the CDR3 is TGTGCCAGCAGCTTACAGGGGGGCACAGAGACCCAGTACTTC. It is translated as CASSLQGGTETQYF.

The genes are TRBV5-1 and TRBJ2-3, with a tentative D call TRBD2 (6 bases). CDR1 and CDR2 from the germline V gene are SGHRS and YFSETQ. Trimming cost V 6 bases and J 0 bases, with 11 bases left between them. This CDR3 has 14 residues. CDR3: CASTAGTSTDTQYF. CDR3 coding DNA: TGCGCCAGCACCGCCGGGACTAGCACAGATACGCAGTATTTT.

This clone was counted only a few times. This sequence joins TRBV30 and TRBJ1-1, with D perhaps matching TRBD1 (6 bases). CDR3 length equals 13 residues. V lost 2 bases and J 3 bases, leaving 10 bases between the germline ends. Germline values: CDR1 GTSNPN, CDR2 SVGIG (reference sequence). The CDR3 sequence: CAWSRGSDTEAFF. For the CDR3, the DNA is TGTGCCTGGAGTAGGGGGTCGGACACTGAAGCTTTCTTT.

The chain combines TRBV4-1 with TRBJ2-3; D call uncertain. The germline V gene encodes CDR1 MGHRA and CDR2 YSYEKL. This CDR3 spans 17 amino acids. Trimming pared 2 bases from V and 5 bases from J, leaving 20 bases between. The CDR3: CASSQPHQTRPVDTQYF. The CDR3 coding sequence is TGCGCCAGCAGCCAACCCCATCAGACGAGGCCCGTAGATACGCAGTATTTT.

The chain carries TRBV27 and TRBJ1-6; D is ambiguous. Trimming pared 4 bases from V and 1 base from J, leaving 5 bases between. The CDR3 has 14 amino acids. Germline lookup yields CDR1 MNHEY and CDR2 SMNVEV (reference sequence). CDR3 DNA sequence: TGTGCCAGCAGTTCGGGTTCCTATAATTCACCCCTCCACTTT. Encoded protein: CASSSGSYNSPLHF.

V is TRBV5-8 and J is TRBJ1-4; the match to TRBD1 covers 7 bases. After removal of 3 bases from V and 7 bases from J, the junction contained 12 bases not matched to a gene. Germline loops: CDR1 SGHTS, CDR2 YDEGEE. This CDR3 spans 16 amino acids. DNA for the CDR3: TGTGCCAGCAGCTCCATTGACAGGGCTATTAGTGAAAAACTGTTTTTT. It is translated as CASSSIDRAISEKLFF.

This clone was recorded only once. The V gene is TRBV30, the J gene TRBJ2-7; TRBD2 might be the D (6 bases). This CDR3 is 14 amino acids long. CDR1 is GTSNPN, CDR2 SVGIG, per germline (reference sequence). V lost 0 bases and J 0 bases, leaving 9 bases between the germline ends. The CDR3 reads CAWSVGGNSYEQYF. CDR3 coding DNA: TGTGCCTGGAGTGTAGGAGGGAACTCCTACGAGCAGTACTTC.

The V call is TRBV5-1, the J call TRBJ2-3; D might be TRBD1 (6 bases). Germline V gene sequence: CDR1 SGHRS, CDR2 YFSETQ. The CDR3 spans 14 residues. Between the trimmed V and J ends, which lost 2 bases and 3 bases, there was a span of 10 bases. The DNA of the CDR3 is TGCGCCAGCAGCTTCGACAGGAAAACAGATACGCAGTATTTT. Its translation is CASSFDRKTDTQYF.

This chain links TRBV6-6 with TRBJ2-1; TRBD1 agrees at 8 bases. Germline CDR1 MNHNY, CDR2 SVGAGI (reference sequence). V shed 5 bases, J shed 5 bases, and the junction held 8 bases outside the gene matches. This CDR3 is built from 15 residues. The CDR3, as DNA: TGTGCCAGCAGTCGCCGGACAGGGCACAACAATGAGCAGTTCTTC. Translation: CASSRRTGHNNEQFF.

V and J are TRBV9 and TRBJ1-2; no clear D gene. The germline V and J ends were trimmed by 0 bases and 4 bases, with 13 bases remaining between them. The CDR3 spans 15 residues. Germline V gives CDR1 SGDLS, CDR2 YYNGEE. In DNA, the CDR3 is TGTGCCAGCAGCGTAGGACTTAGACTTTTCTATGGCTACACCTTC. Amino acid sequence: CASSVGLRLFYGYTF.

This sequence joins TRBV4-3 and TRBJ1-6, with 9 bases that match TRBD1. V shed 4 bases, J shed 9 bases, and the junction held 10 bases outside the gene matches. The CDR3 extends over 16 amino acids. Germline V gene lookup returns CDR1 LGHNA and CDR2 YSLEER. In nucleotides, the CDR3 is TGCGCCAGCAGCCCCCGCTACCGGGACAGGGCTTCACCCCTCCACTTT. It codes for CASSPRYRDRASPLHF.

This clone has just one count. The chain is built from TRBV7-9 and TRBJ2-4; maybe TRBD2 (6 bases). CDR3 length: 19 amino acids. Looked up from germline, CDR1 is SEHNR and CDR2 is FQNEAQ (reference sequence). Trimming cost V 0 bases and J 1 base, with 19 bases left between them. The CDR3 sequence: CASSLANLKGRLAKNIQYF. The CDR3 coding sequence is TGTGCCAGCAGCTTAGCTAATCTAAAGGGGAGGCTTGCCAAAAACATTCAGTACTTC.

The CDR3 DNA is TGCGCCAGCAGCTTGGTGACCGGGACTAGCGGGACAAAGAATACGCAGTATTTT. Its protein is CASSLVTGTSGTKNTQYF. The genes are TRBV5-1 and TRBJ2-3, with 13 positions matching TRBD2. The V and J ends lost 0 bases and 7 bases, in that order; junction bases with no gene match: 11. Germline values: CDR1 SGHRS, CDR2 YFSETQ. CDR3 size: 18 residues. Combining the CDR3 with reference TRBV5-1 and TRBJ2-3 gives the whole variable domain KAGVTQTPRYLIKTRGQQVTLSCSPISGHRSVSWYQQTPGQGLQFLFEYFSETQRNKGNFPGRFSGRQFSNSRSEMNVSTLELGDSALYLCASSLVTGTSGTKNTQYFGPGTRLTVL.

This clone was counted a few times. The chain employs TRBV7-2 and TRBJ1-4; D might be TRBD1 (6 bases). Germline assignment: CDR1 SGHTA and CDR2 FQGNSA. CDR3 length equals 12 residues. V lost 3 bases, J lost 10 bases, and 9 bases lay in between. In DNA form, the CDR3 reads TGTGCCAGCAGCTTGGACAGCGGAAAACTGTTTTTT. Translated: CASSLDSGKLFF.

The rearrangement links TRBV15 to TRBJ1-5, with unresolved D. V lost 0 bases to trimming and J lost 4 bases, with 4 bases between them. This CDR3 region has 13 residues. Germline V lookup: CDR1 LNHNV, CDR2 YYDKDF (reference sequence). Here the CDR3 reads CATSRDRNQPQHF. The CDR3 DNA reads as TGTGCCACCAGCAGAGATCGGAATCAGCCCCAGCATTTT.

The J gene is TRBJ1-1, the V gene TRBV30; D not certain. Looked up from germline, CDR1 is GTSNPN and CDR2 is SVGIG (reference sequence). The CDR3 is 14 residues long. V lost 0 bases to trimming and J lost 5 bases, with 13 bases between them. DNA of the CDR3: TGTGCCTGGAGTGTGTGGGAGGTTGGGACTGAAGCTTTCTTT. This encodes CAWSVWEVGTEAFF.

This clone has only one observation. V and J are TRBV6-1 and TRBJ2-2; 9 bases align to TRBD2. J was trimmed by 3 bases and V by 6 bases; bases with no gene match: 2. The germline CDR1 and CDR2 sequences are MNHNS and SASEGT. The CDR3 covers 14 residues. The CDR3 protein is CASRIAGDTGELFF. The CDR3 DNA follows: TGTGCCAGCAGGATAGCGGGGGACACCGGGGAGCTGTTTTTT.

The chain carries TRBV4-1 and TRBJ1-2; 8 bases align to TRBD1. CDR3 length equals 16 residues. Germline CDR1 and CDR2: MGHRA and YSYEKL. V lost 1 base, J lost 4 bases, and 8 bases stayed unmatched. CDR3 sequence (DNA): TGCGCCAGCAGCCAAGGGACCGACGGGACAGGCTATGGCTACACCTTC. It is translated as CASSQGTDGTGYGYTF.

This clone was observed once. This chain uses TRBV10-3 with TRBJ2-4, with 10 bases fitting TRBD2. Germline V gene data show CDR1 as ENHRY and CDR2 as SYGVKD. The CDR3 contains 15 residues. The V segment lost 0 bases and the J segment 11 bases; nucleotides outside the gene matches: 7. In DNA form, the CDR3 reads TGTGCCATCAGTGAGTCGGAAGCGGGGGGGCCGGTTCAGTACTTC. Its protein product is CAISESEAGGPVQYF.

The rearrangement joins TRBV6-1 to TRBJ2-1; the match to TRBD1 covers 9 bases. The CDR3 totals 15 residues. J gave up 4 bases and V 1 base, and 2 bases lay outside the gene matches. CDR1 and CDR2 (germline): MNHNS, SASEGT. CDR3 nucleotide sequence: TGTGCCAGCAGTGAAGACAGGGGGCTATACAATGAGCAGTTCTTC. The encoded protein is CASSEDRGLYNEQFF.

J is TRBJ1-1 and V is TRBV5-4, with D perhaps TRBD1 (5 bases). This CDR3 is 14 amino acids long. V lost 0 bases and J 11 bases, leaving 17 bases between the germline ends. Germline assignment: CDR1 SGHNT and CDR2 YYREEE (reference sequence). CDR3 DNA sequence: TGTGCCAGCAGCTTGGACAGGATGCCCCTGAGGGCTTTCTTT. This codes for CASSLDRMPLRAFF. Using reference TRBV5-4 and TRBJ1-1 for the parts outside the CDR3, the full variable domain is ETGVTQSPTHLIKTRGQQVTLRCSSQSGHNTVSWYQQALGQGPQFIFQYYREEENGRGNFPPRFSGLQFPNYSSELNVNALELDDSALYLCASSLDRMPLRAFFGQGTRLTVV.